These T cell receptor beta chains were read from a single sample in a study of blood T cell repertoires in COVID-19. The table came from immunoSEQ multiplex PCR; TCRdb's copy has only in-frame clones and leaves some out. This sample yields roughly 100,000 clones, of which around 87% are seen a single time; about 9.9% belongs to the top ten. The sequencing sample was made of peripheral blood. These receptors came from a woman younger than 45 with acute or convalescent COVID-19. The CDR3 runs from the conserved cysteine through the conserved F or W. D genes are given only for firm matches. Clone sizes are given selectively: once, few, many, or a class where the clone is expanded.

cdr3_aa: CASSKWTGDTEAFF; cdr3_nt: TGTGCCAGTAGTAAGTGGACAGGGGACACTGAAGCTTTCTTT; v_call: TRBV19; d_call: TRBD1; j_call: TRBJ1-1; cdr3_length: 14; clone_size: -
cdr3_aa: CASSLDISSSYEQYF; cdr3_nt: TGTGCCAGCAGTTTGGACATCAGTAGCTCCTACGAGCAGTACTTC; v_call: TRBV27; d_call: -; j_call: TRBJ2-7; cdr3_length: 15; clone_size: -
cdr3_aa: CASSLRVMTEAFF; cdr3_nt: TGCGCCAGCAGCTTACGGGTCATGACTGAAGCTTTCTTT; v_call: TRBV5-1; d_call: -; j_call: TRBJ1-1; cdr3_length: 13; clone_size: -
cdr3_aa: CATSDRGYGYTF; cdr3_nt: TGTGCCACCAGCGACAGGGGATATGGCTACACCTTC; v_call: TRBV15; d_call: TRBD1; j_call: TRBJ1-2; cdr3_length: 12; clone_size: -
cdr3_aa: CASSQLSGQGTGELFF; cdr3_nt: TGTGCCAGCAGCCAATTATCGGGACAGGGCACCGGGGAGCTGTTTTTT; v_call: TRBV5-5; d_call: TRBD1; j_call: TRBJ2-2; cdr3_length: 16; clone_size: -
cdr3_aa: CASSVERLAGDLGMDTQYF; cdr3_nt: TGTGCCAGCAGCGTAGAACGACTAGCGGGGGACTTGGGGATGGATACGCAGTATTTT; v_call: TRBV9; d_call: TRBD2; j_call: TRBJ2-3; cdr3_length: 19; clone_size: -
cdr3_aa: CASSSGTSGGIGVNYEQYF; cdr3_nt: TGCGCCAGCAGCTCCGGGACTAGCGGGGGTATAGGCGTGAACTACGAGCAGTACTTC; v_call: TRBV5-1; d_call: TRBD2; j_call: TRBJ2-7; cdr3_length: 19; clone_size: -
cdr3_aa: CASSQREPGLAGAPSTDTQYF; cdr3_nt: TGCGCCAGCAGCCAGAGGGAACCGGGACTAGCGGGGGCCCCTAGCACAGATACGCAGTATTTT; v_call: TRBV4-1; d_call: TRBD2; j_call: TRBJ2-3; cdr3_length: 21; clone_size: -
cdr3_aa: CASSYPGREGTNYGYTF; cdr3_nt: TGTGCCAGCAGTTACCCGGGACGGGAGGGCACTAACTATGGCTACACCTTC; v_call: TRBV28; d_call: -; j_call: TRBJ1-2; cdr3_length: 17; clone_size: once
cdr3_aa: CGATGIPGNTIYF; cdr3_nt: TGTGGAGCCACGGGGATCCCTGGAAACACCATATATTTT; v_call: TRBV5-8; d_call: -; j_call: TRBJ1-3; cdr3_length: 13; clone_size: -
cdr3_aa: CASGHGQGNQPQHF; cdr3_nt: TGTGCTAGTGGACACGGGCAGGGGAATCAGCCCCAGCATTTT; v_call: TRBV12-5; d_call: -; j_call: TRBJ1-5; cdr3_length: 14; clone_size: -
cdr3_aa: CASGVGRNSPLHF; cdr3_nt: TGTGCCAGCGGGGTGGGGCGGAATTCACCCCTCCACTTT; v_call: TRBV11-2; d_call: -; j_call: TRBJ1-6; cdr3_length: 13; clone_size: few
cdr3_aa: CASSKTRGNTEAFF; cdr3_nt: TGTGCCAGCAGCAAAACTCGGGGGAACACTGAAGCTTTCTTT; v_call: TRBV9; d_call: -; j_call: TRBJ1-1; cdr3_length: 14; clone_size: -
cdr3_aa: CASSARDRGFNEQFF; cdr3_nt: TGTGCCAGCAGTGCCCGGGACAGGGGTTTCAATGAGCAGTTCTTC; v_call: TRBV3-1/TRBV3-2; d_call: TRBD1; j_call: TRBJ2-1; cdr3_length: 15; clone_size: -
cdr3_aa: CATSRDFGVFTDTQYF; cdr3_nt: TGTGCCACCAGCAGAGATTTCGGGGTTTTCACAGATACGCAGTATTTT; v_call: TRBV15; d_call: -; j_call: TRBJ2-3; cdr3_length: 16; clone_size: -
cdr3_aa: CASRPRGEDRENYGYTF; cdr3_nt: TGTGCCAGCAGGCCCCGAGGCGAGGACAGGGAAAACTATGGCTACACCTTC; v_call: TRBV13; d_call: TRBD1; j_call: TRBJ1-2; cdr3_length: 17; clone_size: once
cdr3_aa: CASSPSGGGPDTQYF; cdr3_nt: TGTGCCAGCTCCCCAAGCGGGGGGGGCCCAGATACGCAGTATTTT; v_call: TRBV18; d_call: TRBD2; j_call: TRBJ2-3; cdr3_length: 15; clone_size: once
cdr3_aa: CASSLDQGLFYEQYF; cdr3_nt: TGTGCCAGCAGCTTGGACCAGGGATTATTCTACGAGCAGTACTTC; v_call: TRBV5-5; d_call: -; j_call: TRBJ2-7; cdr3_length: 15; clone_size: -
cdr3_aa: CASSFAEPSYNEQFF; cdr3_nt: TGTGCCAGCAGTTTTGCGGAGCCCTCCTACAATGAGCAGTTCTTC; v_call: TRBV28; d_call: -; j_call: TRBJ2-1; cdr3_length: 15; clone_size: once
cdr3_aa: CAWSRDRGRSSYNSPLHF; cdr3_nt: TGTGCCTGGAGTAGGGACAGGGGGCGAAGCTCCTATAATTCACCCCTCCACTTT; v_call: TRBV30; d_call: TRBD1; j_call: TRBJ1-6; cdr3_length: 18; clone_size: -
cdr3_aa: CASSLEAGNSGNTIYF; cdr3_nt: TGTGCCAGCAGCTTAGAAGCGGGAAACTCTGGAAACACCATATATTTT; v_call: TRBV7-6; d_call: -; j_call: TRBJ1-3; cdr3_length: 16; clone_size: -
cdr3_aa: CASSSAIAGEQFF; cdr3_nt: TGTGCCAGCAGCTCGGCAATCGCGGGTGAGCAGTTCTTC; v_call: TRBV7-7; d_call: -; j_call: TRBJ2-1; cdr3_length: 13; clone_size: -
cdr3_aa: CASSESAGSPLHF; cdr3_nt: TGTGCCAGCAGTGAATCGGCGGGGTCACCCCTCCACTTT; v_call: TRBV2; d_call: -; j_call: TRBJ1-6; cdr3_length: 13; clone_size: -
cdr3_aa: CASSQGRGQPQHF; cdr3_nt: TGTGCCAGCAGCCAGGGGAGGGGGCAGCCCCAGCATTTT; v_call: TRBV27; d_call: -; j_call: TRBJ1-5; cdr3_length: 13; clone_size: -
cdr3_aa: CASRKGGYRAEAFF; cdr3_nt: TGTGCCAGCAGGAAAGGAGGGTACCGCGCTGAAGCTTTCTTT; v_call: TRBV27; d_call: -; j_call: TRBJ1-1; cdr3_length: 14; clone_size: -
cdr3_aa: CASSLGRENTEAFF; cdr3_nt: TGCGCCAGCAGCTTGGGCAGGGAAAACACTGAAGCTTTCTTT; v_call: TRBV5-1; d_call: -; j_call: TRBJ1-1; cdr3_length: 14; clone_size: -
cdr3_aa: CASRTSGQGFYGYTF; cdr3_nt: TGTGCCAGCAGGACTTCCGGACAGGGCTTCTATGGCTACACCTTC; v_call: TRBV27; d_call: TRBD1; j_call: TRBJ1-2; cdr3_length: 15; clone_size: -
cdr3_aa: CASSLEAGYTEAFF; cdr3_nt: TGCGCCAGCAGCTTGGAAGCCGGGTACACTGAAGCTTTCTTT; v_call: TRBV5-1; d_call: -; j_call: TRBJ1-1; cdr3_length: 14; clone_size: once
cdr3_aa: CASNRAGGLSSYEQYF; cdr3_nt: TGCGCCAGCAACAGGGCGGGAGGGCTGAGCTCCTACGAGCAGTACTTC; v_call: TRBV5-1; d_call: TRBD2; j_call: TRBJ2-7; cdr3_length: 16; clone_size: -